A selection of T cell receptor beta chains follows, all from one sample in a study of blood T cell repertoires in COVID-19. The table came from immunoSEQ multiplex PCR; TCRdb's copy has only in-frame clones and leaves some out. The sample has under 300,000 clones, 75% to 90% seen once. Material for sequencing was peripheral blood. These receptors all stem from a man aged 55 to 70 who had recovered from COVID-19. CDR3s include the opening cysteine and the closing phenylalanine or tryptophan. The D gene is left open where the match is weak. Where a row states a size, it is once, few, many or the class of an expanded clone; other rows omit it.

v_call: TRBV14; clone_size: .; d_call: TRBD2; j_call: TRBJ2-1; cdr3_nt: TGTGCCAGCAGCCGTAGACAGAGGGAGGGAAATGAGCAGTTCTTC; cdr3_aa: CASSRRQREGNEQFF
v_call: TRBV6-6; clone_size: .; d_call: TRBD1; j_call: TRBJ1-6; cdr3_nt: TGTGCCAGCAGTAGGGACAGGGGTTATTCACCCCTCCACTTT; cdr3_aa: CASSRDRGYSPLHF
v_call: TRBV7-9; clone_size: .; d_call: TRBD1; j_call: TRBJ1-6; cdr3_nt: TGTGCCAGCAGCTTAGGCACAGGGGGTTCACCCCTCCACTTT; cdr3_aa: CASSLGTGGSPLHF
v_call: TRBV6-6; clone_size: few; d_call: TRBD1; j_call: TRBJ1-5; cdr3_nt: TGTGCCAGCAGGGACCCGGGACAGGGTTATCAGCCCCAGCATTTT; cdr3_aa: CASRDPGQGYQPQHF
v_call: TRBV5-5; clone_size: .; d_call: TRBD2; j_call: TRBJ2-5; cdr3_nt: TGTGCCAGCAGCTTAGGAAGCGGGAGGGCCCTTGAGACCCAGTACTTC; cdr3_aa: CASSLGSGRALETQYF
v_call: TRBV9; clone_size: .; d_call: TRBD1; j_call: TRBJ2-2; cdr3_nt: TGTGCCAGCAGCGTACACAGGGGGACGAACACCGGGGAGCTGTTTTTT; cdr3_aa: CASSVHRGTNTGELFF
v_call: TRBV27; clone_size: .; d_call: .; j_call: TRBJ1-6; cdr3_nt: TGTGCCAGCAGTTCAACCTCAGGGTCTTTTAATTCACCCCTCCACTTT; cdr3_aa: CASSSTSGSFNSPLHF
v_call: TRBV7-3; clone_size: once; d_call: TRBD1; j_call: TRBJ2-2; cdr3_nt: TGTGCCAGCAGCTTGACAGGGTCCGGGGAGCTGTTTTTT; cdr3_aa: CASSLTGSGELFF
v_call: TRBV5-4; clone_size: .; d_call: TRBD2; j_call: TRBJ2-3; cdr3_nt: TGTGCCAGCAGCTTCGGACTAGCGGGGGGGAATACAGATACGCAGTATTTT; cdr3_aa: CASSFGLAGGNTDTQYF
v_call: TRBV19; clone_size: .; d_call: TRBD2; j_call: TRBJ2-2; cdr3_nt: TGTGCCAGTAGTGCCCCAAGAGCGGGAGGGCGAGGGGAGCTGTTTTTT; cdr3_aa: CASSAPRAGGRGELFF
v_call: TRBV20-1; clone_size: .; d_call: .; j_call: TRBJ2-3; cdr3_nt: TGCAGTGCTGGTGAGGGCGCAGGCAGCACAGATACGCAGTATTTT; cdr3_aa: CSAGEGAGSTDTQYF
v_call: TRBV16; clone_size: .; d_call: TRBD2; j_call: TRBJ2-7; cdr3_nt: TGTGCCAGCAGCCAATCTCAACGGAGCGGGAGGGCCCGGAACGAGCAGTACTTC; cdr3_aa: CASSQSQRSGRARNEQYF
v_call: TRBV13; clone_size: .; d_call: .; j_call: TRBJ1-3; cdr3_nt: TGTGCCAGCAGTTTACAGGGATTTGGAAACACCATATATTTT; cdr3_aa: CASSLQGFGNTIYF
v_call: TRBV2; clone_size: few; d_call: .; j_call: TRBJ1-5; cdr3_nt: TGTGCCAGCCGGGGGGAGTGGAATCAGCCCCAGCATTTT; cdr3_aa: CASRGEWNQPQHF
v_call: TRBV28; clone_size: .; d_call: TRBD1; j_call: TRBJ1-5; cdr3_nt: TGTGCCAGCAGTCCGACATTGGGACAGCTCAATCAGCCCCAGCATTTT; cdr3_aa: CASSPTLGQLNQPQHF
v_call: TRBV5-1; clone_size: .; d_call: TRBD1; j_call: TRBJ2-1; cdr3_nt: TGCGCCAGCAGCCAAGGGACAGCCAATGAGCAGTTCTTC; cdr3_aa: CASSQGTANEQFF
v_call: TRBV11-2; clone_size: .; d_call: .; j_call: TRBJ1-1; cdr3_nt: TGTGCCAGCAGCCAACGAACCCGGTTGGGGGGACGAACCGCTGAAGCTTTCTTT; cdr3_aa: CASSQRTRLGGRTAEAFF
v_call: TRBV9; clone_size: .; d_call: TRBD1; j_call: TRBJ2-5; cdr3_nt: TGTGCCAGCAGCGTAAGGGGACAGGGGGGTTTAGAGACCCAGTACTTC; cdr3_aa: CASSVRGQGGLETQYF
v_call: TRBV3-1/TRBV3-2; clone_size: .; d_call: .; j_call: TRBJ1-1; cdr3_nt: TGTGCCAGCAGTCTTAGGGGGAACACTGAAGCTTTCTTT; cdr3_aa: CASSLRGNTEAFF
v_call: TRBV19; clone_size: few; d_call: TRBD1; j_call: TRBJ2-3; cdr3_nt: TGTGCCAGCCACGGACAGGGCACAGATACGCAGTATTTT; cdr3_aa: CASHGQGTDTQYF
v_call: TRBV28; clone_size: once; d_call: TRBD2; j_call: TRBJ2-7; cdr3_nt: TGTGCCAGCAGTTTATCTGGCGCTAGCGGTGCCGACGAGCAGTACTTC; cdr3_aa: CASSLSGASGADEQYF
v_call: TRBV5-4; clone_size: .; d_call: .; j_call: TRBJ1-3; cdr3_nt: TGTGCCAGCAGCTTGGCCGGTATAGGAAACACCATATATTTT; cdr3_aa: CASSLAGIGNTIYF
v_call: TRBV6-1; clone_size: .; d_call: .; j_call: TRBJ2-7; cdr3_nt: TGTGCCAGCAGTGAACGTGGAGGGCAGGGACGATACGAGCAGTACTTC; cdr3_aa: CASSERGGQGRYEQYF
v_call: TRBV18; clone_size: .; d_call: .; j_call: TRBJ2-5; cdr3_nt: TGTGCCAGCTCCTTCGGGGTCCAAGAGACCCAGTACTTC; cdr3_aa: CASSFGVQETQYF
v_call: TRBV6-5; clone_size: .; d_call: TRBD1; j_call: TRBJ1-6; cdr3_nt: TGTGCCAGCAAGAACAGGGGTTTGAGCCCCCTCCACTTT; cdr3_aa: CASKNRGLSPLHF
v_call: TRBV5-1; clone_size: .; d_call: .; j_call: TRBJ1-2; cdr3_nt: TGCGCCAGCAGCTGGGGCCAGGGCGATGGCTACACCTTC; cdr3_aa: CASSWGQGDGYTF